These 23 T cell receptor beta chains were all obtained from the same sample, sequenced in a study of blood T cell repertoires in COVID-19. The repertoire was sequenced with immunoSEQ multiplex PCR; TCRdb's copy has only in-frame clones and lacks some. In the table there are about 56,000 clones, around four fifths of which are singletons. The material sequenced was peripheral blood. All receptors derive from a woman at least 80 years old with acute or convalescent COVID-19.

The chain couples TRBV5-1 to TRBJ1-1, with D maybe TRBD1 (5 bases). The V end lost 6 bases, the J end lost 2 bases, and 11 bases lay between the germline ends. Per the germline V gene, CDR1 is SGHRS and CDR2 is YFSETQ. CDR3 size: 13 residues. The CDR3 nucleotides read TGCGCCAGCAAGGAAGGGGTCAACACTGAAGCTTTCTTT. As protein: CASKEGVNTEAFF.

The chain combines TRBV7-8 with TRBJ1-5; 11 bases match TRBD1. This CDR3 has 15 amino acids. Trimming removed 5 bases from V and 4 bases from J; junction bases left unmatched: 4. The V gene's germline CDR1 is SGHVS and CDR2 FQNEAQ. DNA of the CDR3: TGTGCCAGCAGCGCCGGACAGGGGGCTAATCAGCCCCAGCATTTT. This encodes CASSAGQGANQPQHF.

For the CDR3, the DNA is TGTGCCAGCAGCAAAGAGAGGAAATCTGGGGCCAACGTCCTGACTTTC. Its protein is CASSKERKSGANVLTF. This sequence joins TRBV21-1 and TRBJ2-6; the table assigns TRBD2, which was not confirmed against the DNA. TRBV21-1 is tagged as a pseudogene. This CDR3 spans 16 amino acids.

This chain links TRBV5-1 with TRBJ1-1; D possibly corresponds to TRBD1 (5 bases). Germline CDR1 reads SGHRS; CDR2 reads YFSETQ. The CDR3 loop spans 14 amino acids. With 3 bases removed from V and 1 base from J, the gap between germline ends came to 10 bases. The CDR3 here is CASSSQGANTEAFF. CDR3 nucleotide sequence: TGCGCCAGCAGCTCGCAGGGTGCGAACACTGAAGCTTTCTTT.

The CDR3 sequence: CASRTSFSGSGGYTF. CDR3 nucleotide sequence: TGTGCCAGCAGGACTTCTTTTTCAGGATCGGGGGGCTACACCTTC. The chain recombines TRBV6-5 with TRBJ1-2; D unresolved. V lost 6 bases, J lost 8 bases, and 22 bases lay in between. The germline V gene encodes CDR1 MNHEY and CDR2 SVGAGI. CDR3 size: 15 residues.

The chain has TRBV7-2 and TRBJ1-5; D unresolved. Trimming took off 2 bases at V and 4 bases at J, with 9 bases between the two ends. CDR3 length: 14 amino acids. CDR1 SGHTA and CDR2 FQGNSA come from the germline V gene. The CDR3 loop reads CASSLNSGNQPQHF. The CDR3, as DNA: TGTGCCAGCAGCTTAAATTCCGGGAATCAGCCCCAGCATTTT.

The chain couples TRBV5-4 to TRBJ2-3; D call uncertain. V lost 0 bases to trimming and J lost 0 bases, with 5 bases between them. Germline CDR1 reads SGHNT; CDR2 reads YYREEE (reference sequence). This CDR3 contains 14 residues. The CDR3 DNA reads as TGTGCCAGCAGCTTGGACCAGAGCACAGATACGCAGTATTTT. Protein product: CASSLDQSTDTQYF.

This chain uses TRBV19 with TRBJ1-5; D gene unclear. The germline gives CDR1 LNHDA, CDR2 SQIVND (reference sequence). The V end was cut by 6 bases, the J end by 4 bases, with 13 bases between. The CDR3 covers 14 residues. CDR3 in amino acids: CASSLRGLNQPQHF. Written as DNA, the CDR3 is TGTGCCAGTAGCCTCCGGGGTCTAAATCAGCCCCAGCATTTT.

In its sample, this clone was seen a few times. A junction end diverges from the germline sequence, so it may reflect a read error. The J gene is TRBJ1-3, the V gene TRBV25-1; D unclear. Germline values: CDR1 MGHDK, CDR2 SYGVNS. The CDR3 covers 15 residues. Here the CDR3 reads CASTEPGISGNTIYF. The CDR3 coding sequence is TGTGCCAGCACTGAACCAGGCATCTCTGGAAACACCATATATTTT.

The CDR3 spells CASSLGGGDINTEAFF. In nucleotides, the CDR3 is TGTGCCAGCAGCTTGGGAGGGGGCGATATTAACACTGAAGCTTTCTTT. V and J are TRBV5-4 and TRBJ1-1; 7 nucleotides agree with TRBD1. The CDR3 has 16 amino acids. The germline V gene has CDR1 SGHNT and CDR2 YYREEE (reference sequence). The V and J ends lost 0 bases and 2 bases, in that order; junction bases with no gene match: 7.

The chain is built from TRBV15 and TRBJ1-1, with D hard to call. Germline V gives CDR1 LNHNV, CDR2 YYDKDF (reference sequence). V dropped 0 bases and J dropped 0 bases, with 11 bases sitting between them. The CDR3 has 16 residues. The CDR3 DNA is TGTGCCACCAGCAGAGATCTCAACGGAGTGAACACTGAAGCTTTCTTT. Encoded protein: CATSRDLNGVNTEAFF.

The sample holds many counts of this clone. The chain is built from TRBV3-1 (or the pseudogene TRBV3-2) and TRBJ1-6; tentatively, D is TRBD1 (5 bases). Germline V gene lookup returns CDR1 LGHDT and CDR2 YNNKEL (reference sequence). Trimming cost V 1 base and J 8 bases, with 9 bases left between them. The CDR3 loop spans 14 amino acids. CDR3 sequence (DNA): TGTGCCAGCAGCCAAGCTGACAGTTATTCACCCCTCCACTTT. It translates to CASSQADSYSPLHF.

This clone has a handful of counts. The chain joins TRBV7-2 to TRBJ2-1, with 10 bases identical to TRBD2. V shed 4 bases and J 2 bases; nucleotides not matched to a gene: 2. The CDR3 runs to 15 residues. Germline CDR1 reads SGHTA; CDR2 reads FQGNSA. CDR3 sequence reads: CASSSGTSAYNEQFF. CDR3 in DNA: TGTGCCAGCAGCTCAGGGACTAGCGCCTACAATGAGCAGTTCTTC.

The rearrangement uses TRBV6-5 and TRBJ2-5; D not certain. The length of the CDR3 is 11 residues. Between the trimmed V and J ends, which lost 6 bases and 2 bases, there was a span of 4 bases. Per the germline V gene, CDR1 is MNHEY and CDR2 is SVGAGI. CDR3 region: CASRLQETQYF. CDR3 DNA: TGTGCCAGCAGGCTACAAGAGACCCAGTACTTC.

The chain is built from TRBV18 and TRBJ1-2, with 7 bases identical to TRBD1. CDR1 KGHSH and CDR2 LQKENI come from the germline V gene. This CDR3 is built from 13 residues. With V trimmed by 4 bases and J by 3 bases, 2 bases remained unmatched. CDR3: CASSRDRYYGYTF. The CDR3 DNA follows: TGTGCCAGCTCACGGGACAGATACTATGGCTACACCTTC.

The genes are TRBV3-1 (or the pseudogene TRBV3-2) and TRBJ1-4, with D possibly being TRBD1 (6 bases). The CDR3 is 14 amino acids. The V gene's germline CDR1 is LGHDT and CDR2 YNNKEL (reference sequence). V gave up 2 bases and J gave up 6 bases, with 10 bases separating them. The CDR3 region is CASSQRGAHEKLFF. As DNA, the CDR3 is TGTGCCAGCAGCCAACGGGGGGCGCATGAAAAACTGTTTTTT.

The V gene is TRBV18, the J gene TRBJ1-5, with D possibly being TRBD1 (5 bases). Germline CDR1 reads KGHSH; CDR2 reads LQKENI. V lost 4 bases to trimming and J lost 3 bases, with 7 bases between them. The CDR3 contains 13 residues. DNA for the CDR3: TGTGCCAGCTCACAACAGGACAATCAGCCCCAGCATTTT. Translating gives CASSQQDNQPQHF. The full variable domain, with the rest looked up from reference TRBV18 and TRBJ1-5, is NAGVMQNPRHLVRRRGQEARLRCSPMKGHSHVYWYRQLPEEGLKFMVYLQKENIIDESGMPKERFSAEFPKEGPSILRIQQVVRGDSAAYFCASSQQDNQPQHFGDGTRLSIL.

The V gene is TRBV5-6, the J gene TRBJ2-1, with 8 nucleotides matching TRBD1. V was pared by 4 bases and J by 2 bases, with 8 bases of the junction left unmatched. This CDR3 has 16 residues. CDR1 and CDR2 (germline): SGHDT, YYEEEE. The CDR3 coding sequence is TGTGCCAGCAGCCCCGTTGACAGGGGCCCCTACAATGAGCAGTTCTTC. It specifies CASSPVDRGPYNEQFF.

The gene calls are TRBV19 and TRBJ1-5; D is uncertain. This CDR3 has 15 residues. The germline V gene has CDR1 LNHDA and CDR2 SQIVND (reference sequence). V was shortened by 8 bases and J by 6 bases, with 20 bases between the two germline ends. CDR3 sequence (DNA): TGTGCCAGTTGCCTGGGAGCCCAATGCCTTCAGCCCCAGCATTTT. Amino acid sequence: CASCLGAQCLQPQHF.

CDR3 sequence (DNA): TGTGCCAGCAGGCGTACAGGGGGCGATGAGCAGTTCTTC. Its translation is CASRRTGGDEQFF. The V call is TRBV6-5, the J call TRBJ2-1; 9 bases line up with TRBD1. V shed 6 bases and J 8 bases; nucleotides not matched to a gene: 5. The CDR3 is 13 amino acids. The V gene's germline CDR1 is MNHEY and CDR2 SVGAGI.

The genes are TRBV5-4 and TRBJ1-2, with a possible D match to TRBD1 (6 bases). Germline V gene data show CDR1 as SGHNT and CDR2 as YYREEE (reference sequence). The length of the CDR3 is 12 residues. V was shortened by 4 bases and J by 10 bases, with 14 bases between the two germline ends. CDR3 region: CASSDSAGDYTF. The CDR3 nucleotides are TGTGCCAGCAGCGACAGTGCAGGGGACTACACCTTC.

The J gene is TRBJ1-1, the V gene TRBV9, with 10 bases that match TRBD1. There are 14 residues in the CDR3. Germline V gene data show CDR1 as SGDLS and CDR2 as YYNGEE. Trimming took 0 bases from V and 11 from J; bases not matched to a gene: 7. The CDR3 is CASSVDDRGPGAFF. The CDR3 DNA reads as TGTGCCAGCAGCGTAGATGACAGGGGGCCTGGGGCTTTCTTT.

This clone appeared a single time. J is TRBJ2-1 and V is TRBV11-3; D not certain. The CDR3 totals 11 residues. Germline CDR1 SGHNT, CDR2 YENEEA. V gave up 3 bases and J gave up 9 bases, with 6 bases separating them. The CDR3 here is CASSFGAEQFF. CDR3 bases: TGTGCCAGCAGCTTTGGAGCTGAGCAGTTCTTC.